Listed here are 4 T cell receptor beta chains from one sample, sequenced in a study of blood T cell repertoires in COVID-19. Assay: immunoSEQ multiplex PCR; the TCRdb copy retains only in-frame clones and omits some. The sample has roughly 120,000 clones; almost 85% are singletons. Sequenced sample: peripheral blood. These receptors were obtained from a man aged 70-80 years with active or convalescent COVID-19.

This chain links TRBV1 with TRBJ2-7; the DNA was not compared with TRBD1, the D call given in the table. TRBV1 is a recognized pseudogene. This CDR3 has 18 amino acids. The CDR3 is CTSSQGPVRGQSHHEQYF. CDR3 nucleotide sequence: TGCACCAGCAGCCAAGGACCAGTTCGAGGACAGTCCCACCACGAGCAGTACTTC.

The chain has TRBV6-2 or TRBV6-3 and TRBJ2-7, with D tentatively TRBD2 (5 bases). Trimming stripped 2 bases from V and 7 bases from J, with 18 bases between. Germline CDR1 reads MNHEY; CDR2 reads SVGEGT. The CDR3 contains 15 residues. The CDR3 DNA follows: TGTGCCAGCAGTTACACTAAAAAGGGCCCGGGGGAGCAGTACTTC. Encoded protein: CASSYTKKGPGEQYF.

J is TRBJ2-1 and V is TRBV7-9, with D perhaps TRBD1 (6 bases). CDR3 size: 15 residues. Per the germline V gene, CDR1 is SEHNR and CDR2 is FQNEAQ (reference sequence). Trimming left V 7 bases short and J 6 bases short, with 19 bases between. The CDR3 spells CASTFKLDSPNEQFF. CDR3 nucleotides: TGTGCCAGCACCTTTAAATTGGACAGCCCCAATGAGCAGTTCTTC. The whole variable domain, remainder taken from reference TRBV7-9 and TRBJ2-1, is DTGVSQNPRHKITKRGQNVTFRCDPISEHNRLYWYRQTLGQGPEFLTYFQNEAQLEKSRLLSDRFSAERPKGSFSTLEIQRTEQGDSAMYLCASTFKLDSPNEQFFGPGTRLTVL.

The rearrangement joins TRBV12-5 to TRBJ2-2; 8 nucleotides agree with TRBD2. The CDR3 covers 15 residues. V was clipped by 1 base and J by 8 bases; unmatched bases: 6. Germline lookup yields CDR1 LGHNT and CDR2 FRNRAP. CDR3 in DNA: TGTGCTAGTGGTTTGGCCAGCGGGAGCGGTGGGGAGCTGTTTTTT. As protein: CASGLASGSGGELFF.